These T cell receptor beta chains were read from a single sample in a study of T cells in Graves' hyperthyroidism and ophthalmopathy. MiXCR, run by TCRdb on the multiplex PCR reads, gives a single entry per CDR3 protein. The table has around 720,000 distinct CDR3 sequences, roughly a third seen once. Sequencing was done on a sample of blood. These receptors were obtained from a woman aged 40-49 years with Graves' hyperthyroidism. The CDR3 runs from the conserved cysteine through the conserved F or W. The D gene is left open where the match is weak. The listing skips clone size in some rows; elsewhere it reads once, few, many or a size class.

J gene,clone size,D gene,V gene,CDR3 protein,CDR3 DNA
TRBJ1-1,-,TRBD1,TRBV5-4,CVSDDPDRGTNTEAFF,TGTGTCAGCGACGACCCCGACAGGGGTACGAACACTGAAGCTTTCTTT
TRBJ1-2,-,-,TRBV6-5,CASSFQGRNGGYTF,TGTGCCAGCAGTTTTCAGGGGCGTAATGGTGGCTACACCTTC
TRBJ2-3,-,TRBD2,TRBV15,CATRGDDTDTQYF,TGTGCCACCCGGGGGGACGACACAGATACGCAGTATTTT
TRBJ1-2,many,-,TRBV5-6,CASRIGTNYGYTF,TGTGCCAGCAGAATTGGGACAAACTATGGCTACACCTTC
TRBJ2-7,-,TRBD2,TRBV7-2,CASSLALAGASYEQYF,TGTGCCAGCAGCTTAGCGCTAGCGGGGGCCTCCTACGAGCAGTACTTC
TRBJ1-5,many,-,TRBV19,CASSGNLSNQPQHF,TGTGCCAGTAGCGGGAATCTTAGCAATCAGCCCCAGCATTTT
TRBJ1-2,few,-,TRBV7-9,CASSLAEGGPFGYTF,TGTGCCAGCAGCTTGGCGGAGGGGGGCCCATTTGGCTACACCTTC
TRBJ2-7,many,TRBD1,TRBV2,CASSMTGGPFTIYEQYF,TGTGCCAGCAGTATGACAGGGGGACCCTTCACTATTTACGAGCAGTACTTC
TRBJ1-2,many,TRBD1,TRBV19,CASSTTGASYGYTF,TGTGCCAGTAGTACAACAGGGGCCAGCTATGGCTACACCTTC
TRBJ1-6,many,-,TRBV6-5,CASVYAGKSSALHF,TGTGCCAGCGTGTACGCAGGGAAATCGTCCGCCCTCCACTTT
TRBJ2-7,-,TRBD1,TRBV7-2,CASSPRQGKRYEQYF,TGTGCCAGCAGCCCGCGACAGGGGAAGAGGTACGAGCAGTACTTC
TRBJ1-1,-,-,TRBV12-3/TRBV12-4,CASSFAGGATEAFF,TGTGCCAGCAGTTTTGCGGGGGGGGCGACTGAAGCTTTCTTT
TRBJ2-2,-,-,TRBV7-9,CASSSGSAWAFPGELFF,TGTGCCAGCAGCTCAGGTTCGGCGTGGGCTTTCCCCGGGGAGCTGTTTTTT
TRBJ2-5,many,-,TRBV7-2,CASSLVSTGQQTQYF,TGTGCCAGCAGCTTAGTTTCAACAGGGCAACAGACCCAGTACTTC
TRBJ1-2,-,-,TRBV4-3,CASRGTAGHYGYTF,TGCGCCAGCAGAGGGACGGCCGGACACTATGGCTACACCTTC
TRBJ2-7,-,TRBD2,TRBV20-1,CSARGTSGADEQYF,TGCAGTGCTCGTGGGACTAGCGGGGCCGACGAGCAGTACTTC
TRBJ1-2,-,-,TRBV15,CATSSTDYGYTF,TGTGCCACCAGCAGTACGGACTATGGCTACACCTTC
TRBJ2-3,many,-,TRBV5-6,CASSLASSTDTQYF,TGTGCCAGCAGCTTGGCGTCTAGCACAGATACGCAGTATTTT
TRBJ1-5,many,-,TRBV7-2,CASSLSPGPFNQPQHF,TGTGCCAGCAGCTTATCCCCAGGACCATTTAATCAGCCCCAGCATTTT
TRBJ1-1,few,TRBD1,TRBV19,CATRGTGGRYTEAFF,TGTGCCACCCGAGGGACAGGGGGCCGGTACACTGAAGCTTTCTTT
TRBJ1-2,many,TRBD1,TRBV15,CATSGLQGAGGYTF,TGTGCCACCAGCGGACTACAGGGGGCAGGTGGCTACACCTTC
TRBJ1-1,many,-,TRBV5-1,CASSWGANTEAFF,TGCGCCAGCAGTTGGGGGGCAAACACTGAAGCTTTCTTT
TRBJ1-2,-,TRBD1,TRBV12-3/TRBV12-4,CASSPGQLSYGYTF,TGTGCCAGCAGTCCGGGACAGCTGAGCTATGGCTACACCTTC
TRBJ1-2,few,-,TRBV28,CASSSGTPGGYTF,TGTGCCAGCAGTTCTGGGACCCCAGGGGGCTACACCTTC
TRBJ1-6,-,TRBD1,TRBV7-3,CASTDGTGSAPLHF,TGTGCCAGCACCGACGGGACAGGGAGTGCACCCCTCCACTTT
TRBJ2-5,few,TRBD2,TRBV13,CASSQGTSGGPDF,TGTGCCAGCAGCCAAGGGACTAGCGGGGGCCCGGACTTC
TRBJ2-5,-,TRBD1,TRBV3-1,CASSQAGGFGETQYF,TGTGCCAGCAGCCAAGCAGGGGGATTCGGGGAGACCCAGTACTTC
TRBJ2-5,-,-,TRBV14,CASSQGSYGTQYF,TGTGCCAGCAGCCAGGGCAGTTATGGGACCCAGTACTTC
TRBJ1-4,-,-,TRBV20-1,CSARAGGLNEKLFF,TGCAGTGCTAGGGCGGGGGGCTTAAATGAAAAACTGTTTTTT
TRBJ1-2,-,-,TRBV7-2,CASSTGPVYGYTF,TGTGCCAGCAGCACGGGACCCGTCTATGGCTACACCTTC
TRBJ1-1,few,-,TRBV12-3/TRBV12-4,CASSSPWGAGTEAFF,TGTGCCAGCAGTTCCCCATGGGGCGCGGGGACTGAAGCTTTCTTT
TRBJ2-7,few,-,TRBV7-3,CASSLYLAAYLPLEQYF,TGTGCCAGCAGCTTATATTTAGCGGCCTATCTTCCCCTCGAGCAGTACTTC
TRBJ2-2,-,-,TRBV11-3,CASSGGSGSLGTGELFF,TGTGCCAGCAGCGGCGGCTCGGGGTCCTTGGGAACCGGGGAGCTGTTTTTT
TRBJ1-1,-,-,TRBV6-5,CASSYFREAEAFF,TGTGCCAGCAGTTACTTCCGGGAAGCTGAAGCTTTCTTT
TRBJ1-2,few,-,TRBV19,CASSPGAAGYGYTF,TGTGCCAGTTCCCCAGGGGCCGCAGGCTATGGCTACACCTTC
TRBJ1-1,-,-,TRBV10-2,CASSDTQVVAFF,TGCGCCAGCAGTGATACGCAAGTCGTGGCTTTCTTT
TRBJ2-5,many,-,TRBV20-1,CSARTISGQETQYF,TGCAGTGCTCGAACCATCAGTGGCCAAGAGACCCAGTACTTC
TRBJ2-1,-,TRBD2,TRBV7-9,CASSSLTSGTYNEQFF,TGTGCCAGCAGCTCACTGACTAGCGGGACCTACAATGAGCAGTTCTTC
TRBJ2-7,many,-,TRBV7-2,CASSQDGASYEQYF,TGTGCCAGCAGCCAGGACGGGGCGTCCTACGAGCAGTACTTC
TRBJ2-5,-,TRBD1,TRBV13,CASSRLFTGGGETQYF,TGTGCCAGCAGCCGCCTTTTTACAGGGGGCGGGGAGACCCAGTACTTC
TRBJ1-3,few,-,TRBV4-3,CASSQDPRYSGNTIYF,TGCGCCAGCAGCCAAGATCCGCGTTACTCTGGAAACACCATATATTTT